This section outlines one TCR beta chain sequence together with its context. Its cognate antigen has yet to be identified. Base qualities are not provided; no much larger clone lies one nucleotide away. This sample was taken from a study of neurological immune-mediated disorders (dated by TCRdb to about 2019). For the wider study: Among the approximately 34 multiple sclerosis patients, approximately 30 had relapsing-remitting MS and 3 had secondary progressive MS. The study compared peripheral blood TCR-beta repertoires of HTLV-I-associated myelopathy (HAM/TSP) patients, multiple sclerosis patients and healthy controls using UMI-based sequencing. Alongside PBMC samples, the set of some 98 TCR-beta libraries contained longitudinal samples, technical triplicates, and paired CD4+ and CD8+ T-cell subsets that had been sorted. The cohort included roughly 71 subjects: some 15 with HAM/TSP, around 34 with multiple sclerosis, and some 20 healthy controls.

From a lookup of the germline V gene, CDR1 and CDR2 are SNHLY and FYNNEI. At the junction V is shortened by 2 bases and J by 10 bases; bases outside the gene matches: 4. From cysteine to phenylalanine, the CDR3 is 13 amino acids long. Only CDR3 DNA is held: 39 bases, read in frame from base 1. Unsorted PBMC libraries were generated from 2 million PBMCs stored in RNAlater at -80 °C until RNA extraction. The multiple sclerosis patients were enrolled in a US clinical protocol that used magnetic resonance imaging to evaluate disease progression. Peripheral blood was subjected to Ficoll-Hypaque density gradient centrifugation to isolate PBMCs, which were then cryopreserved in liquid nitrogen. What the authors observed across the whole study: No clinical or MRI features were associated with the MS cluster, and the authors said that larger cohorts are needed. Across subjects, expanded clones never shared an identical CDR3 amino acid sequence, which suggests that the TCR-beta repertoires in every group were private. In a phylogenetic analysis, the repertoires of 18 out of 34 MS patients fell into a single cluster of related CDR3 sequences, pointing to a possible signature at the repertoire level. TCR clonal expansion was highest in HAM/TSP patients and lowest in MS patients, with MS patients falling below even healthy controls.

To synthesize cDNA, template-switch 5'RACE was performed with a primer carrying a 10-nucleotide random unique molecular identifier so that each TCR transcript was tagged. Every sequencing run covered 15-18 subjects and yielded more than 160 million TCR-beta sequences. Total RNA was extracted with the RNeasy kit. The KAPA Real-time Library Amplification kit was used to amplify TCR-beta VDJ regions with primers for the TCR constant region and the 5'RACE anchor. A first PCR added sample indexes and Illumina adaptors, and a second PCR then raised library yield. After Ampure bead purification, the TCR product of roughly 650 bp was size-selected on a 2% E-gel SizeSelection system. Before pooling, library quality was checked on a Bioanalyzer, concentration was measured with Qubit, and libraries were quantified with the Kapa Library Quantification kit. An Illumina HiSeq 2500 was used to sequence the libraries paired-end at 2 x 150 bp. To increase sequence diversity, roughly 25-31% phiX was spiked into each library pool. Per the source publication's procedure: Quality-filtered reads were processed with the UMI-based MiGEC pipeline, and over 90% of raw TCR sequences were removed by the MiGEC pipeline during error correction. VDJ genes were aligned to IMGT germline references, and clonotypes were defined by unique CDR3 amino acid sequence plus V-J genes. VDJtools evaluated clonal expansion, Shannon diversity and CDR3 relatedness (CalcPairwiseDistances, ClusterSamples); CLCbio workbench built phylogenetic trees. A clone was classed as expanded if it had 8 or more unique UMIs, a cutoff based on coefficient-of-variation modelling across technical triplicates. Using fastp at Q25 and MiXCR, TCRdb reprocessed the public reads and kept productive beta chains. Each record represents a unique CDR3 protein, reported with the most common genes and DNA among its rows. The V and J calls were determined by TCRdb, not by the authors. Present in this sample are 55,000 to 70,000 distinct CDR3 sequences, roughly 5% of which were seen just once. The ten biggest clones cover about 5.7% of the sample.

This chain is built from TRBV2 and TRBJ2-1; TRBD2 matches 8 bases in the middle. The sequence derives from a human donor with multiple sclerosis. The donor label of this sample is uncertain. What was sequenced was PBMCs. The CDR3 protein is CASSEWTSREQFF. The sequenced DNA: TGTGCCAGCAGTGAATGGACTAGCAGAGAGCAGTTCTTC.